The source of this TCR beta chain is a study of vaccination effects on CD4 cells after COVID-19. Before sequencing took place, the ViraFEST assay used viral peptide pools to expand antigen-specific CD4+ T cells. Following an approximately ten-day culture, CD4+ T cells were purified. None of these healthy vaccinees had been infected with SARS-CoV-2 before vaccination. Replacing half the medium with IL-2 medium was done on days 3 and 7. The data were produced by immunoSEQ multiplex PCR, yet TCRdb's version contains in-frame clones alone and is incomplete. Altogether more than 50,000 clones are present, roughly 81% being singletons, with the ten largest covering about 2.5%. With regard to this clone: What it binds is unknown.

CDR1 is SEHNR, CDR2 FQNEAQ, per germline (reference sequence). This CDR3 is 14 amino acids long. The V gene lost 5 bases and the J gene lost 1 base, with 11 bases spanning the gap. J is TRBJ2-5 and V is TRBV7-9; D might be TRBD1 or TRBD2, each matching 5 bases. The origin of this receptor is a human donor who received a COVID-19 vaccine. This specimen was CD4+ T cells from PBMCs cultured with HCoV-229E spike peptides, taken before COVID-19 vaccination. DNA for the CDR3: TGTGCCAGCAGCCCATGGGACCTCCAAGAGACCCAGTACTTC. The encoded protein is CASSPWDLQETQYF.